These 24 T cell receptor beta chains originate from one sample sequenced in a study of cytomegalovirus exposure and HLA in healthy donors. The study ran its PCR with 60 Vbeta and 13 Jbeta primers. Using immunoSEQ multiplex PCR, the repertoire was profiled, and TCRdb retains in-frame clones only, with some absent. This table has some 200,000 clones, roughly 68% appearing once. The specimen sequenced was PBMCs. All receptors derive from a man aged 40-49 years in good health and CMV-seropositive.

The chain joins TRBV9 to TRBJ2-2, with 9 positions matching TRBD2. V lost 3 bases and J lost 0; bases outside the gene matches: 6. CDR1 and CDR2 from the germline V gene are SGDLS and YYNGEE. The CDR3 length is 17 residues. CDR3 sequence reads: CASSAHSGGANTGELFF. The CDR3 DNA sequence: TGTGCCAGCAGCGCCCATAGCGGGGGCGCGAACACCGGGGAGCTGTTTTTT.

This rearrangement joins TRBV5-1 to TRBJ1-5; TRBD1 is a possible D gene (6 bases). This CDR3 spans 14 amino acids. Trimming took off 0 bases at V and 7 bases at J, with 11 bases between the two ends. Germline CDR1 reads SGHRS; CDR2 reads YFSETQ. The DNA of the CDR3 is TGCGCCAGCAGCTTGGAAGGGGGTATGCAGCCCCAGCATTTT. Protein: CASSLEGGMQPQHF.

CDR3 nucleotides: TGTGCCAGCAGCCCCAGGACAGGGGATGGCTACACCTTC. Its protein product is CASSPRTGDGYTF. This rearrangement joins TRBV11-1 to TRBJ1-2; TRBD1 matches at 9 bases. The germline V gene encodes CDR1 SGHAT and CDR2 FQDESV (reference sequence). V dropped 5 bases and J dropped 6; count of bases not matched to a gene: 4. CDR3 size: 13 residues.

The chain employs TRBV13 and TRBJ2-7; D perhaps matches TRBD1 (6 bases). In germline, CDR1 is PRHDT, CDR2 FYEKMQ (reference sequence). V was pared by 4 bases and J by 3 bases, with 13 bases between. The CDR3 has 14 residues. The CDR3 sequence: CASSSWGLSYEQYF. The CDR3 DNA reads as TGTGCCAGCAGCTCCTGGGGGCTAAGCTACGAGCAGTACTTC.

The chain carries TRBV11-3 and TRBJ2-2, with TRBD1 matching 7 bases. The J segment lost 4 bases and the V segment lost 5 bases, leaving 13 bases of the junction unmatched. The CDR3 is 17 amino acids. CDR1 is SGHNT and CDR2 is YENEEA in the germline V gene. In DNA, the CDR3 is TGTGCCAGCAGCCCCCACAGTCGGGACAGTACCACCGGGGAGCTGTTTTTT. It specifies CASSPHSRDSTTGELFF.

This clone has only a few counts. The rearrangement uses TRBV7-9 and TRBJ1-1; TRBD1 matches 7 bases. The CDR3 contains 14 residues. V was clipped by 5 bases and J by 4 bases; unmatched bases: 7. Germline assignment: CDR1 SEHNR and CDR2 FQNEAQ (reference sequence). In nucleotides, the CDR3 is TGTGCCAGCAGCCGCAGACAGGGTGTCACTGAAGCTTTCTTT. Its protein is CASSRRQGVTEAFF.

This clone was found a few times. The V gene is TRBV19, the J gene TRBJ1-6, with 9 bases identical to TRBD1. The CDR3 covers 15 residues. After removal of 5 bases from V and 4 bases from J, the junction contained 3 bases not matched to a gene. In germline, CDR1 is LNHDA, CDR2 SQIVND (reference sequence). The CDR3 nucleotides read TGTGCCAGTAGTTGGGACAGGGATTATAATTCACCCCTCCACTTT. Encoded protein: CASSWDRDYNSPLHF. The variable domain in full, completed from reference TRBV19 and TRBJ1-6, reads DGGITQSPKYLFRKEGQNVTLSCEQNLNHDAMYWYRQDPGQGLRLIYYSQIVNDFQKGDIAEGYSVSREKKESFPLTVTSAQKNPTAFYLCASSWDRDYNSPLHFGNGTRLTVT.

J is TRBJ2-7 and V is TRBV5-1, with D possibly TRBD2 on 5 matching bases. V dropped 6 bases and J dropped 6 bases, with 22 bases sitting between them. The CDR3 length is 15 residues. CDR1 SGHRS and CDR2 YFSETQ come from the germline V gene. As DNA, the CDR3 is TGCGCCAGCACCTTAGTAGGGAGAAGCTCCGGCGAGCAGTACTTC. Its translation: CASTLVGRSSGEQYF. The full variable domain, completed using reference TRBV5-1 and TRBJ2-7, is KAGVTQTPRYLIKTRGQQVTLSCSPISGHRSVSWYQQTPGQGLQFLFEYFSETQRNKGNFPGRFSGRQFSNSRSEMNVSTLELGDSALYLCASTLVGRSSGEQYFGPGTRLTVT.

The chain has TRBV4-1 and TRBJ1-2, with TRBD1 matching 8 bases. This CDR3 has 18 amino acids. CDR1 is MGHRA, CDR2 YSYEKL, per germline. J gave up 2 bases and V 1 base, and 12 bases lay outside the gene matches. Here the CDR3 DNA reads TGCGCCAGCAGCCAAGGGGATAGGACAGGGCCCCCCAACTATGGCTACACCTTC. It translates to CASSQGDRTGPPNYGYTF.

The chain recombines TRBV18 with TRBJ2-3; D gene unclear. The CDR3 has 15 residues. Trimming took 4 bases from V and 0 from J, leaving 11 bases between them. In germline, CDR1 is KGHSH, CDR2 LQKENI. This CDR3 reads CASSQYSSSTDTQYF. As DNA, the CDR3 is TGTGCCAGCTCACAATACTCTTCTAGCACAGATACGCAGTATTTT.

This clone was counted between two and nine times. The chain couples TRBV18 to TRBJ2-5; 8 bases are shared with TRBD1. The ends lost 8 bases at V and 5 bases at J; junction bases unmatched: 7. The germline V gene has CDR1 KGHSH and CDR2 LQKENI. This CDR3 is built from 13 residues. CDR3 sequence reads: CASDRGPGETQYF. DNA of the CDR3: TGTGCCAGCGACAGGGGTCCGGGGGAGACCCAGTACTTC.

CDR3 protein: CASSLVGAIAYEQYF. The CDR3 nucleotides read TGTGCCAGCAGTTTGGTAGGGGCCATTGCCTACGAGCAGTACTTC. The chain recombines TRBV28 with TRBJ2-7; weak D call: TRBD1 (5 bases). Per the germline V gene, CDR1 is MDHEN and CDR2 is SYDVKM. V lost 3 bases and J 2 bases, leaving 14 bases between the germline ends. CDR3 size: 15 residues.

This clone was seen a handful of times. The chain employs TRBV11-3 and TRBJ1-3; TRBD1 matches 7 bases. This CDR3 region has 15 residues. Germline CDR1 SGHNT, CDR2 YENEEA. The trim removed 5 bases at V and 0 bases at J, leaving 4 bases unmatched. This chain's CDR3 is CASSRGDSSGNTIYF. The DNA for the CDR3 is TGTGCCAGCAGCCGCGGGGACAGCTCTGGAAACACCATATATTTT. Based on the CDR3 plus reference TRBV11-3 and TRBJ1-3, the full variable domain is EAGVVQSPRYKIIEKKQPVAFWCNPISGHNTLYWYLQNLGQGPELLIRYENEEAVDDSQLPKDRFSAERLKGVDSTLKIQPAELGDSAVYLCASSRGDSSGNTIYFGEGSWLTVV.

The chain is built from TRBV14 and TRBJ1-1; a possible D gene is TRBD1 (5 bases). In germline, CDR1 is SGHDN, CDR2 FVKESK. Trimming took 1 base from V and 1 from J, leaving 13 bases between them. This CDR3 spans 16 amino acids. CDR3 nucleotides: TGTGCCAGCAGCCAAGGATATGGAGGGACGAACACTGAAGCTTTCTTT. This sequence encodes CASSQGYGGTNTEAFF.

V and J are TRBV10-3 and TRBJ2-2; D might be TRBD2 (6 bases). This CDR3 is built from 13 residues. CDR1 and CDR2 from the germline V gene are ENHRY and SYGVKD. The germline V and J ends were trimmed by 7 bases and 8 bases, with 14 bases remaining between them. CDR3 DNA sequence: TGTGCCATCAAGGAGCGGGTCGAGGGGGAGCTGTTTTTT. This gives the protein CAIKERVEGELFF.

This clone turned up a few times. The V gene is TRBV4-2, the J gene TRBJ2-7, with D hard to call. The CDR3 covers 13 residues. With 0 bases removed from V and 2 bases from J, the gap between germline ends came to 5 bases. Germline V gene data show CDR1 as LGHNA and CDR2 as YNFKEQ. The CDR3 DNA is TGTGCCAGCAGCCAAGACCCTCCCTACGAGCAGTACTTC. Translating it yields CASSQDPPYEQYF.

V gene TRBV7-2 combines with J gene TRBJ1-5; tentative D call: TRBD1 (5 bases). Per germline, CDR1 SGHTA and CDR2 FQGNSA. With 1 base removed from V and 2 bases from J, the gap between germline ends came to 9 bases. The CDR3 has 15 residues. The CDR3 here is CASSLDPGRNQPQHF. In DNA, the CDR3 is TGTGCCAGCAGCTTAGATCCAGGGCGCAATCAGCCCCAGCATTTT. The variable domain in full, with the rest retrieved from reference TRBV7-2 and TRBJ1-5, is GAGVSQSPSNKVTEKGKDVELRCDPISGHTALYWYRQSLGQGLEFLIYFQGNSAPDKSGLPSDRFSAERTGGSVSTLTIQRTQQEDSAVYLCASSLDPGRNQPQHFGDGTRLSIL.

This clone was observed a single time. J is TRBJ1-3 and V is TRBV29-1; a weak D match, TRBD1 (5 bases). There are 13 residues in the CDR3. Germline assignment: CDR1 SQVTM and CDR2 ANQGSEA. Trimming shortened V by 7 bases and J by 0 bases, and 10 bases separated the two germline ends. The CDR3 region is CSADISSGNTIYF. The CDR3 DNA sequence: TGCAGCGCGGACATATCCTCTGGAAACACCATATATTTT.

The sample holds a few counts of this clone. The CDR3 DNA sequence: TGTGCCAGCAGCGAGCCGAGGGCAGGGGTAGAGACCCAGTACTTC. This encodes CASSEPRAGVETQYF. V usage is TRBV11-2 and J usage is TRBJ2-5; D perhaps matches TRBD1 (6 bases). CDR1 and CDR2 (germline): SGHAT, FQNNGV. V lost 5 bases and J lost 4, with 17 bases in between. The length of the CDR3 is 15 residues.

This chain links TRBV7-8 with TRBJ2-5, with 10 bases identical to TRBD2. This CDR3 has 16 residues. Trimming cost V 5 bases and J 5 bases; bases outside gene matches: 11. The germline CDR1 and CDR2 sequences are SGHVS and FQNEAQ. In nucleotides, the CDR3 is TGTGCCAGCAGCGATGACTACGGACTAGCGGCGGAGACCCAGTACTTC. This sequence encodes CASSDDYGLAAETQYF.

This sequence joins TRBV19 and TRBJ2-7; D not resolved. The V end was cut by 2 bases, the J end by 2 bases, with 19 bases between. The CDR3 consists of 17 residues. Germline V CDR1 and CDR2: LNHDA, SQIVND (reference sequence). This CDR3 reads CASSIHWSGYTAYEQYF. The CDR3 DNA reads TGTGCCAGTAGTATACATTGGTCCGGGTACACGGCCTACGAGCAGTACTTC.

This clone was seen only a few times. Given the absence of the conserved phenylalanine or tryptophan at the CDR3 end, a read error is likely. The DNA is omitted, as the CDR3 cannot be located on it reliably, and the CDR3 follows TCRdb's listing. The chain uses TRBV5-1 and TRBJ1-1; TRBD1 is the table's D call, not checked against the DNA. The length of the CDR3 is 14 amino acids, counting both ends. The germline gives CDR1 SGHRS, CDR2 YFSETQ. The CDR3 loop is CASSSEQGRTEALL.

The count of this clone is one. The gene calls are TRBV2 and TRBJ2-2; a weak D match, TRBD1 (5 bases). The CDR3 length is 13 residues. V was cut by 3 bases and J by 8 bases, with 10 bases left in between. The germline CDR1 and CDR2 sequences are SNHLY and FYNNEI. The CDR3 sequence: CASSDRGVGELFF. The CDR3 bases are TGTGCCAGCAGTGATAGGGGTGTGGGGGAGCTGTTTTTT.

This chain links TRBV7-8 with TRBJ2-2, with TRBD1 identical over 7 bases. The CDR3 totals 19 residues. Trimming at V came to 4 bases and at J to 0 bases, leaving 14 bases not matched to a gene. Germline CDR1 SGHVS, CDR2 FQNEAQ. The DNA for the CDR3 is TGTGCCAGCAGCTACCAGCGAGCATCTAGGGGGCCGAACACCGGGGAGCTGTTTTTT. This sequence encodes CASSYQRASRGPNTGELFF.